This TCR beta chain came from a study of blood T cell repertoires in COVID-19. About the research overall: Sites in the United States, Italy and Spain provided acute and convalescent COVID-19 samples. The cDNA or gDNA used as material had been derived from T cells, B-cell-depleted T cells, or PBMCs.

V was cut by 4 bases and J by 0 bases, with 21 bases left in between. CDR3 size: 18 residues. The germline gives CDR1 MGHRA, CDR2 YSYEKL. Patients in Seattle were enrolled during active infection, then followed longitudinally. In the original workflow: Amplifying reference gene primers gave estimates of nucleated cell counts. Some clones are missing from TCRdb's copy, which holds only in-frame ones; the method was immunoSEQ multiplex PCR. The D gene and trimming were derived from the DNA, and the V and J assignments and clone size from that table. The data hold 120,000 to 150,000 clones, with roughly 84% observed a single time.

The sequence was obtained from a man under 40 with COVID-19, enrolled during active disease. Sequencing was carried out using peripheral blood. The chain combines TRBV4-1 with TRBJ1-2; D might be TRBD1 (5 bases). The CDR3 loop reads CASSRTSGQGGANYGYTF. The CDR3 nucleotides read TGCGCCAGCAGCCGGACGTCAGGGCAGGGTGGGGCTAACTATGGCTACACCTTC.